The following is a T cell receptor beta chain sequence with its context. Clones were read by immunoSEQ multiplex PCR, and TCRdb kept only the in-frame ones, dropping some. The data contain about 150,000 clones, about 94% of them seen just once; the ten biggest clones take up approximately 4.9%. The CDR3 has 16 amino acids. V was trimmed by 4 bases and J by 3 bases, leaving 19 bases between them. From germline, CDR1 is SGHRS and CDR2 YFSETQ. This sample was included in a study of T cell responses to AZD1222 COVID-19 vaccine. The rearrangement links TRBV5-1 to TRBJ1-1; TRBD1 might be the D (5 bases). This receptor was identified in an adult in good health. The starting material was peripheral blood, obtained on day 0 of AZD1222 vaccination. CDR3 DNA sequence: TGCGCCAGCAGCACGGGACCGCCGAAAAGTGACACTGAAGCTTTCTTT. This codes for CASSTGPPKSDTEAFF.